Each of the 32 T cell receptor beta chains below was sequenced from the same sample in a study of shared clonotypes between healthy human individuals. Only in-frame clones appear in the TCRdb table, and some are missing; sequencing was by immunoSEQ multiplex PCR. This sample has about 1.1 million clones, with around 78% found just once. The source material was memory CD4+ T cells from PBMCs. As for subset: CD45RA-negative fraction. Receptors originate from a man aged 18 to 29 in good health. Some clones in this sample may be carry-over from other donors' samples.

The table lists this clone with a few counts. The J gene is TRBJ2-2, the V gene TRBV2; TRBD2 agrees at 13 bases. Germline assignment: CDR1 SNHLY and CDR2 FYNNEI. The CDR3 length is 17 residues. J lost 4 bases, V lost 0 bases, and 2 bases had no gene match. CDR3 in DNA: TGTGCCAGCAGTGAAGCGGGACTAGCGGGAACCACCGGGGAGCTGTTTTTT. This gives the protein CASSEAGLAGTTGELFF.

This clone was seen a handful of times. The chain joins TRBV10-3 to TRBJ1-1; possibly TRBD1 for D (6 bases). There are 14 residues in the CDR3. V was trimmed by 3 bases and J by 6 bases, leaving 14 bases between them. Germline V gene data show CDR1 as ENHRY and CDR2 as SYGVKD. CDR3: CAISERGKDAEAFF. CDR3 nucleotides: TGTGCCATCAGTGAAAGGGGGAAAGACGCTGAAGCTTTCTTT.

This chain connects TRBV5-1 to TRBJ2-1; no definite D call. This CDR3 contains 16 residues. The V gene's germline CDR1 is SGHRS and CDR2 YFSETQ. V gave up 0 bases and J gave up 0 bases, with 10 bases separating them. The CDR3 bases are TGCGCCAGCAGCTTGGCGGCGTTCAGCTCCTACAATGAGCAGTTCTTC. This gives the protein CASSLAAFSSYNEQFF.

The chain joins TRBV10-2 to TRBJ2-3, with D uncertain. V lost 4 bases to trimming and J lost 6 bases, with 11 bases between them. Germline-derived CDR1 and CDR2 are WSHSY and SAAADI. CDR3 length: 13 residues. CDR3 DNA sequence: TGCGCCAGCAGTGGGCAGGTCTTCGATACGCAGTATTTT. This translates into CASSGQVFDTQYF.

The V and J genes are TRBV5-1 and TRBJ2-6; 8 nucleotides align to TRBD1. The germline CDR1 and CDR2 sequences are SGHRS and YFSETQ. With V trimmed by 0 bases and J by 1 base, 3 bases remained unmatched. This CDR3 is 17 amino acids long. CDR3 residues: CASSLGQGASGANVLTF. CDR3 bases: TGCGCCAGCAGCTTGGGCCAGGGGGCATCTGGGGCCAACGTCCTGACTTTC.

V usage is TRBV6-1 and J usage is TRBJ2-7; D is unresolved. CDR1 is MNHNS, CDR2 SASEGT, per germline. This CDR3 is 11 amino acids long. Between the trimmed V and J ends, which lost 6 bases and 3 bases, there was a span of 6 bases. CDR3 sequence (DNA): TGTGCCAGCAGGGTGAACTACGAGCAGTACTTC. It encodes CASRVNYEQYF.

The chain is built from TRBV4-1 and TRBJ1-4; 10 bases line up with TRBD1. V shed 4 bases, J shed 6 bases, and the junction held 5 bases outside the gene matches. CDR1 and CDR2 (germline): MGHRA, YSYEKL. The CDR3 has 15 amino acids. The CDR3 loop reads CASSRKDRGDEKLFF. The CDR3 nucleotides read TGCGCCAGCAGCCGAAAGGACAGGGGGGATGAAAAACTGTTTTTT.

The sample holds a few counts of this clone. The J gene is TRBJ2-3, the V gene TRBV28, with D perhaps matching TRBD1 (5 bases). This CDR3 is built from 13 residues. CDR1 and CDR2 (germline): MDHEN, SYDVKM. Between the trimmed V and J ends, which lost 8 bases and 3 bases, there was a span of 12 bases. The CDR3 DNA reads TGTGCCAGCGCTTTAGGGGTAACAGATACGCAGTATTTT. As protein: CASALGVTDTQYF.

V and J are TRBV7-8 and TRBJ1-2; D uncertain. V lost 5 bases, J lost 6 bases, and 19 bases lay in between. The V gene's germline CDR1 is SGHVS and CDR2 FQNEAQ. This CDR3 is 15 amino acids long. CDR3 residues: CASSPPGELQNGYTF. As DNA, the CDR3 is TGTGCCAGCAGCCCCCCCGGGGAGCTTCAGAATGGCTACACCTTC.

The chain joins TRBV6-5 to TRBJ1-2; D ambiguous. This CDR3 has 13 amino acids. CDR1 is MNHEY and CDR2 is SVGAGI in the germline V gene. V gave up 0 bases and J gave up 4 bases, with 6 bases separating them. Here the CDR3 DNA reads TGTGCCAGCAGTTACTCGGCCGGCTATGGCTACACCTTC. Residues: CASSYSAGYGYTF.

The CDR3 region is CASISTGTGAYQPQHF. Here the CDR3 DNA reads TGTGCCAGCATTTCGACCGGGACAGGGGCCTATCAGCCCCAGCATTTT. The rearrangement joins TRBV28 to TRBJ1-5; 10 bases map to TRBD1. The germline CDR1 and CDR2 sequences are MDHEN and SYDVKM. The V and J ends lost 7 bases and 5 bases, in that order; junction bases with no gene match: 11. The CDR3 sequence is 16 residues long.

This clone was detected only once. The V and J genes are TRBV5-6 and TRBJ1-1; D call uncertain. The CDR3 is 12 residues long. Trimming removed 2 bases from V and 2 bases from J, with 4 bases in between. The germline gives CDR1 SGHDT, CDR2 YYEEEE. The CDR3 region is CASSFPNTEAFF. CDR3 bases: TGTGCCAGCAGCTTCCCCAACACTGAAGCTTTCTTT.

The chain combines TRBV5-4 with TRBJ1-1; no clear D gene. In germline, CDR1 is SGHNT, CDR2 YYREEE (reference sequence). The ends were cut back, 1 base at V and 0 bases at J, with 4 bases in the middle. The CDR3 has 13 amino acids. The CDR3 spells CASSLLLNTEAFF. In nucleotides, the CDR3 is TGTGCCAGCAGCTTGTTGCTGAACACTGAAGCTTTCTTT.

CDR3 loop: CASSRSREAEAFF. CDR3 DNA: TGTGCCAGCAGCAGGTCCAGGGAGGCTGAAGCTTTCTTT. The chain has TRBV7-3 and TRBJ1-1, with D possibly matching TRBD1 (5 bases). V lost 5 bases and J 6 bases, leaving 13 bases between the germline ends. The CDR3 sequence is 13 residues long. Germline CDR1 reads SGHTA; CDR2 reads FQGTGA. Complete variable domain (other parts from reference TRBV7-3 and TRBJ1-1): GAGVSQTPSNKVTEKGKYVELRCDPISGHTALYWYRQSLGQGPEFLIYFQGTGAADDSGLPNDRFFAVRPEGSVSTLKIQRTERGDSAVYLCASSRSREAEAFFGQGTRLTVV.

This clone showed up many times. The chain uses TRBV4-2 and TRBJ1-1, with 9 bases fitting TRBD1. The V and J ends lost 0 bases and 10 bases, in that order; junction bases with no gene match: 6. The CDR3 length is 14 residues. Germline V gene lookup returns CDR1 LGHNA and CDR2 YNFKEQ. Here the CDR3 reads CASSQDPLDRGAFF. The CDR3 region has the DNA TGTGCCAGCAGCCAAGACCCGCTGGACAGGGGAGCTTTCTTT.

This chain's CDR3 is CARKEGRDRVWSGANVLTF. Written as DNA, the CDR3 is TGCGCCAGAAAAGAGGGGCGGGACAGGGTGTGGTCTGGGGCCAACGTCCTGACTTTC. V usage is TRBV5-1 and J usage is TRBJ2-6, with TRBD1 matching over 9 bases. V lost 8 bases to trimming and J lost 1 base; unmatched junction nucleotides: 16. The V gene's germline CDR1 is SGHRS and CDR2 YFSETQ. The CDR3 spans 19 residues.

The rearrangement joins TRBV6-6 to TRBJ1-2; 8 bases map to TRBD1. CDR3 length: 13 amino acids. Germline V gene lookup returns CDR1 MNHNY and CDR2 SVGAGI (reference sequence). V shed 6 bases, J shed 8 bases, and the junction held 8 bases outside the gene matches. CDR3 DNA: TGTGCCAGCAGGACGGACAGGGTGCGCGGCTACACCTTC. The encoded protein is CASRTDRVRGYTF.

The V call is TRBV7-2, the J call TRBJ2-2; D not certain. V was pared by 2 bases and J by 1 base, with 11 bases between. The germline V gene has CDR1 SGHTA and CDR2 FQGNSA. This CDR3 has 16 residues. The chain's CDR3 is CASSLFVLVNTGELFF. In DNA form, the CDR3 reads TGTGCCAGCAGCTTATTTGTCCTTGTGAACACCGGGGAGCTGTTTTTT.

The V call is TRBV4-2, the J call TRBJ2-5, with D perhaps TRBD1 (5 bases). CDR1 and CDR2 (germline): LGHNA, YNFKEQ. V was shortened by 1 base and J by 5 bases, with 11 bases between the two germline ends. This CDR3 comprises 14 residues. The CDR3 region has the DNA TGTGCCAGCAGCCAAGGAAGTAGGGGTGAGACCCAGTACTTC. Translated: CASSQGSRGETQYF.

The rearrangement links TRBV2 to TRBJ1-3; D perhaps matches TRBD1 (6 bases). The V and J ends lost 7 bases and 0 bases respectively, with 13 bases between them. Germline-derived CDR1 and CDR2 are SNHLY and FYNNEI. CDR3 length: 15 residues. The CDR3 sequence: CASTDRMSSGNTIYF. CDR3 bases: TGTGCCAGCACCGACAGGATGTCCTCTGGAAACACCATATATTTT. The full variable domain, its missing parts supplied by reference TRBV2 and TRBJ1-3, is EPEVTQTPSHQVTQMGQEVILRCVPISNHLYFYWYRQILGQKVEFLVSFYNNEISEKSEIFDDQFSVERPDGSNFTLKIRSTKLEDSAMYFCASTDRMSSGNTIYFGEGSWLTVV.

This clone was picked up many times. The genes are TRBV7-3 and TRBJ2-1; TRBD2 matches at 14 bases. Germline lookup yields CDR1 SGHTA and CDR2 FQGTGA. The CDR3 has 17 residues. V shed 5 bases, J shed 6 bases, and the junction held 9 bases outside the gene matches. CDR3 loop: CASSTQGLAGAGNEQFF. DNA of the CDR3: TGTGCCAGCAGCACCCAGGGACTAGCGGGAGCCGGCAATGAGCAGTTCTTC.

The chain employs TRBV7-2 and TRBJ1-4; D is possibly TRBD1 (5 bases). CDR3 length: 17 amino acids. Deletions cut 5 bases from V and 12 bases from J, with 28 bases between. From germline, CDR1 is SGHTA and CDR2 FQGNSA. Here the CDR3 DNA reads TGTGCCAGCAGCATCACCCCTACTGGGGCTCTACCCATGGAACTGTTTTTT. Translating it yields CASSITPTGALPMELFF.

This clone came up once. V is TRBV7-9 and J is TRBJ2-3; D possibly corresponds to TRBD2 (6 bases). V was clipped by 4 bases and J by 3 bases, with 14 bases between them. Per germline, CDR1 SEHNR and CDR2 FQNEAQ (reference sequence). The CDR3 has 15 residues. This CDR3 reads CASSSSVSGTDTQYF. The DNA for the CDR3 is TGTGCCAGCAGCTCTAGCGTGAGTGGGACAGATACGCAGTATTTT.

V is TRBV6-5 and J is TRBJ2-5; the match to TRBD1 covers 10 bases. Looked up from germline, CDR1 is MNHEY and CDR2 is SVGAGI. Unmatched junction bases numbered 11, after V lost 8 bases and J lost 5 bases. The CDR3 extends over 15 amino acids. The CDR3 is CASFRDRGRWETQYF. DNA of the CDR3: TGTGCCAGCTTTAGAGACAGGGGGCGGTGGGAGACCCAGTACTTC.

This chain uses TRBV18 with TRBJ2-2, with D uncertain. CDR3 size: 15 residues. Between the trimmed V and J ends, which lost 2 bases and 1 base, there was a span of 8 bases. The germline gives CDR1 KGHSH, CDR2 LQKENI. DNA for the CDR3: TGTGCCAGCTCACCAAGCAGACTGAACACCGGGGAGCTGTTTTTT. Amino acids: CASSPSRLNTGELFF.

This clone was recorded once. With a far larger clone one base away, a read error is the likely cause. This same CDR3 is encoded by further DNA sequences in the sample. The J gene is TRBJ2-3, the V gene TRBV7-9; no clear D. Germline CDR1 is SEHNR and CDR2 is FQNEAQ (reference sequence). There are 12 residues in the CDR3. Trimming removed 2 bases at V and 4 bases at J, with 4 bases between. CDR3 region: CASSLSADTQYF. DNA of the CDR3: TGTGCCAGCAGCTTAAGCGCAGATACGCAGTATTTT. Full variable domain (rest looked up from reference TRBV7-9 and TRBJ2-3): DTGVSQNPRHKITKRGQNVTFRCDPISEHNRLYWYRQTLGQGPEFLTYFQNEAQLEKSRLLSDRFSAERPKGSFSTLEIQRTEQGDSAMYLCASSLSADTQYFGPGTRLTVL.

CDR3: CASSASTGTRTYNEQFF. For the CDR3, the DNA is TGTGCCAGCAGCGCAAGCACCGGGACCAGGACCTACAATGAGCAGTTCTTC. This chain links TRBV9 with TRBJ2-1; D could derive from TRBD1 or TRBD2 (5 bases each). Trimming took off 3 bases at V and 2 bases at J, with 18 bases between the two ends. Germline assignment: CDR1 SGDLS and CDR2 YYNGEE. The CDR3 sequence is 17 residues long.

This sequence joins TRBV5-1 and TRBJ2-5; 10 nucleotides line up with TRBD1. The CDR3 runs 14 residues. CDR1 and CDR2 (germline): SGHRS, YFSETQ. Trimming at V came to 2 bases and at J to 3 bases, leaving 1 base not matched to a gene. CDR3 in amino acids: CASSFGTGEETQYF. CDR3 in DNA: TGCGCCAGCAGCTTTGGGACAGGGGAAGAGACCCAGTACTTC.

This rearrangement joins TRBV16 to TRBJ2-3, with D tentatively TRBD1 or TRBD2 (6 bases each). This CDR3 has 16 residues. The V gene lost 0 bases and the J gene lost 3 bases, with 13 bases spanning the gap. Germline V CDR1 and CDR2: KGHSY, FQNENV. The CDR3 DNA reads TGTGCCAGCAGCCAATCATGGAGGGGGAATACAGATACGCAGTATTTT. It specifies CASSQSWRGNTDTQYF.

This chain uses TRBV5-1 with TRBJ1-5, with 9 bases that match TRBD1. CDR3 length: 14 amino acids. Germline V gene sequence: CDR1 SGHRS, CDR2 YFSETQ. Losses at the gene ends were 4 bases for V and 7 bases for J; bases not matched to a gene: 6. CDR3 sequence reads: CASSPGTGRQPQHF. The CDR3 bases are TGCGCCAGCAGCCCCGGGACAGGGAGGCAGCCCCAGCATTTT.

The gene calls are TRBV11-2 and TRBJ2-1; the match to TRBD1 covers 7 bases. The V and J ends lost 5 bases and 5 bases, in that order; junction bases with no gene match: 6. Germline V lookup: CDR1 SGHAT, CDR2 FQNNGV. The CDR3 sequence is 14 residues long. CDR3 nucleotides: TGTGCCAGCAGCCCGGGACAGAGTAACAATGAGCAGTTCTTC. It is translated as CASSPGQSNNEQFF.

This clone has just one count. The rearrangement joins TRBV29-1 to TRBJ2-1; TRBD2 matches 13 bases. The V gene's germline CDR1 is SQVTM and CDR2 ANQGSEA. Trimming cost V 4 bases and J 8 bases; bases outside gene matches: 8. CDR3 length: 15 residues. The CDR3 reads CSVGRLAGGRDEQFF. In DNA form, the CDR3 reads TGCAGCGTTGGAAGACTAGCGGGGGGAAGGGATGAGCAGTTCTTC.